These T cell receptor beta chains were read from a single sample in a study of OX40 agonist ivuxolimab in advanced cancers. The method was immunoSEQ multiplex PCR; TCRdb's version includes in-frame clones alone and lacks a portion of them. The sample records 65,000 to 70,000 clones, about four fifths being singletons. The material sequenced was CD4+ or CD8+ T cells sorted from blood, taken in a trial of the OX40 agonist ivuxolimab. All receptors derive from an adult with an advanced solid tumor such as melanoma, head and neck, liver or kidney cancer. The CDR3 runs from the conserved cysteine through the conserved F or W. A D gene is named only where the DNA matches it firmly. Clone size, where shown, is once, few, many, or a class for clones that have expanded.

d_gene: TRBD1; v_gene: TRBV7-9; j_gene: TRBJ1-1; abundance: NA; CDR3aa: CASSVDRGWENTEAFF; CDR3nt: TGTGCCAGCAGCGTAGACAGGGGGTGGGAGAACACTGAAGCTTTCTTT
d_gene: TRBD2; v_gene: TRBV10-1; j_gene: TRBJ2-1; abundance: NA; CDR3aa: CASSEGGRSDEQFF; CDR3nt: TGCGCCAGCAGTGAGGGCGGGAGGAGCGATGAGCAGTTCTTC
d_gene: NA; v_gene: TRBV6-1; j_gene: TRBJ2-7; abundance: NA; CDR3aa: CASTPPRQSYEQYF; CDR3nt: TGTGCCAGCACCCCGCCAAGACAGTCCTACGAGCAGTACTTC
d_gene: NA; v_gene: TRBV14; j_gene: TRBJ2-7; abundance: NA; CDR3aa: CASSQDWPASYEQYF; CDR3nt: TGTGCCAGCAGCCAAGATTGGCCAGCCTCCTACGAGCAGTACTTC
d_gene: NA; v_gene: TRBV4-2; j_gene: TRBJ2-3; abundance: NA; CDR3aa: CASSGRSGSTDTQYF; CDR3nt: TGTGCCAGCAGCGGGAGGAGCGGGAGCACAGATACGCAGTATTTT
d_gene: TRBD2; v_gene: TRBV2; j_gene: TRBJ2-1; abundance: NA; CDR3aa: CASREGLAGRDEQFF; CDR3nt: TGTGCCAGCAGGGAGGGACTAGCGGGCCGGGATGAGCAGTTCTTC
d_gene: NA; v_gene: TRBV2; j_gene: TRBJ1-5; abundance: NA; CDR3aa: CASKSDGYSNQPQHF; CDR3nt: TGTGCCAGCAAGTCCGACGGCTATAGCAATCAGCCCCAGCATTTT
d_gene: NA; v_gene: TRBV28; j_gene: TRBJ2-7; abundance: once; CDR3aa: CASSYWARTYEQYF; CDR3nt: TGTGCCAGCAGTTATTGGGCCAGGACCTACGAGCAGTACTTC
d_gene: NA; v_gene: TRBV15; j_gene: TRBJ2-6; abundance: NA; CDR3aa: CATSRALSGANVLTF; CDR3nt: TGTGCCACCAGCAGGGCCCTCTCTGGGGCCAACGTCCTGACTTTC
d_gene: TRBD1; v_gene: TRBV4-1; j_gene: TRBJ1-1; abundance: NA; CDR3aa: CASSQTRRGHVEAFF; CDR3nt: TGCGCCAGCAGCCAAACGCGCAGGGGGCATGTTGAAGCTTTCTTT
d_gene: NA; v_gene: TRBV4-1; j_gene: TRBJ1-3; abundance: NA; CDR3aa: CASSQVTVPGNTIYF; CDR3nt: TGCGCCAGCAGCCAAGTAACAGTCCCTGGAAACACCATATATTTT
d_gene: NA; v_gene: TRBV18; j_gene: TRBJ1-1; abundance: NA; CDR3aa: CASSPIGVNTEAFF; CDR3nt: TGTGCCAGCTCACCGATAGGGGTGAACACTGAAGCTTTCTTT
d_gene: NA; v_gene: TRBV28; j_gene: TRBJ1-2; abundance: NA; CDR3aa: CASSGKGGKSFDYGYTF; CDR3nt: TGTGCCAGCAGTGGCAAGGGGGGTAAAAGTTTCGACTATGGCTACACCTTC
d_gene: TRBD2; v_gene: TRBV5-1; j_gene: TRBJ2-3; abundance: few; CDR3aa: CASSVSGGADTQYF; CDR3nt: TGCGCCAGCAGCGTTAGCGGGGGGGCAGATACGCAGTATTTT
d_gene: TRBD1; v_gene: TRBV7-9; j_gene: TRBJ1-1; abundance: NA; CDR3aa: CASSLGTGNTEAFF; CDR3nt: TGTGCCAGCAGCCTTGGGACAGGGAACACTGAAGCTTTCTTT
d_gene: TRBD1; v_gene: TRBV7-9; j_gene: TRBJ1-6; abundance: few; CDR3aa: CASSKGQGFANSPLHF; CDR3nt: TGTGCCAGCAGTAAGGGACAGGGGTTCGCGAATTCACCCCTCCACTTT
d_gene: NA; v_gene: TRBV28; j_gene: TRBJ1-2; abundance: NA; CDR3aa: CASSLTAANYGYTF; CDR3nt: TGTGCCAGCAGTTTAACGGCGGCTAACTATGGCTACACCTTC
d_gene: TRBD1; v_gene: TRBV7-3; j_gene: TRBJ2-1; abundance: NA; CDR3aa: CASSFPDRANEQFF; CDR3nt: TGTGCCAGCAGCTTCCCGGACAGGGCAAATGAGCAGTTCTTC
d_gene: TRBD1; v_gene: TRBV7-6; j_gene: TRBJ1-4; abundance: NA; CDR3aa: CASSLGQGQEKLFF; CDR3nt: TGTGCCAGCAGCTTAGGACAGGGGCAGGAAAAACTGTTTTTT
d_gene: NA; v_gene: TRBV6-1; j_gene: TRBJ2-5; abundance: once; CDR3aa: CASSEIRTRGLAQYF; CDR3nt: TGTGCCAGCAGTGAAATAAGGACTAGGGGGCTGGCCCAGTACTTC
d_gene: TRBD1; v_gene: TRBV6-6; j_gene: TRBJ1-4; abundance: NA; CDR3aa: CASIADRENEKLFF; CDR3nt: TGTGCCAGCATCGCCGACAGGGAGAATGAAAAACTGTTTTTT
d_gene: NA; v_gene: TRBV27; j_gene: TRBJ2-7; abundance: NA; CDR3aa: CASTRLIEQYF; CDR3nt: TGTGCCAGCACCAGACTAATTGAGCAGTACTTC
d_gene: NA; v_gene: TRBV30; j_gene: TRBJ1-5; abundance: NA; CDR3aa: CAWSSGGNQPQHF; CDR3nt: TGTGCCTGGAGCTCAGGTGGCAATCAGCCCCAGCATTTT
d_gene: TRBD1; v_gene: TRBV28; j_gene: TRBJ1-1; abundance: NA; CDR3aa: CASSTTRQGNEAFF; CDR3nt: TGTGCCAGCAGCACTACCCGACAGGGCAATGAAGCTTTCTTT
d_gene: NA; v_gene: TRBV2; j_gene: TRBJ2-2; abundance: NA; CDR3aa: CASRATERGELFF; CDR3nt: TGTGCCAGCAGAGCCACAGAGCGTGGGGAGCTGTTTTTT
d_gene: TRBD2; v_gene: TRBV2; j_gene: TRBJ2-7; abundance: NA; CDR3aa: CASSDVSGGRYEQYF; CDR3nt: TGTGCCAGCAGTGATGTCAGCGGGGGGCGCTACGAGCAGTACTTC
d_gene: TRBD1; v_gene: TRBV28; j_gene: TRBJ1-3; abundance: NA; CDR3aa: CASRLQGAYTIYF; CDR3nt: TGTGCCAGCAGACTACAGGGGGCCTACACCATATATTTT
d_gene: NA; v_gene: TRBV5-1; j_gene: TRBJ2-1; abundance: NA; CDR3aa: CASSPGEVAAYNEQFF; CDR3nt: TGCGCCAGCAGCCCCGGTGAGGTGGCGGCGTACAATGAGCAGTTCTTC
d_gene: NA; v_gene: TRBV5-6; j_gene: TRBJ1-4; abundance: NA; CDR3aa: CASSLLRRDEKLFF; CDR3nt: TGTGCCAGCAGCTTGTTGAGAAGAGATGAAAAACTGTTTTTT
d_gene: NA; v_gene: TRBV7-3; j_gene: TRBJ2-2; abundance: NA; CDR3aa: CASSLAPGNTGELFF; CDR3nt: TGTGCCAGCAGCTTAGCTCCAGGGAACACCGGGGAGCTGTTTTTT
d_gene: TRBD1; v_gene: TRBV5-1; j_gene: TRBJ1-2; abundance: NA; CDR3aa: CASSLEGAPYGYTF; CDR3nt: TGCGCCAGCAGCTTGGAGGGGGCCCCCTATGGCTACACCTTC
d_gene: TRBD1; v_gene: TRBV15; j_gene: TRBJ2-1; abundance: NA; CDR3aa: CATSRDRRDRGTGEQFF; CDR3nt: TGTGCCACCAGCAGAGATCGGAGGGACAGGGGGACGGGTGAGCAGTTCTTC
d_gene: NA; v_gene: TRBV6-5; j_gene: TRBJ2-1; abundance: NA; CDR3aa: CASRRLGTSHNEQFF; CDR3nt: TGTGCCAGCAGACGCCTCGGGACCAGCCACAATGAGCAGTTCTTC
d_gene: TRBD1; v_gene: TRBV5-4; j_gene: TRBJ1-3; abundance: NA; CDR3aa: CASSLEQGMSSGNTIYF; CDR3nt: TGTGCCAGCAGCTTGGAACAGGGGATGAGCTCTGGAAACACCATATATTTT
d_gene: TRBD2; v_gene: TRBV2; j_gene: TRBJ2-5; abundance: NA; CDR3aa: CASSERAGGQETQYF; CDR3nt: TGTGCCAGCAGTGAGAGGGCGGGGGGCCAAGAGACCCAGTACTTC
d_gene: TRBD1; v_gene: TRBV29-1; j_gene: TRBJ1-2; abundance: NA; CDR3aa: CSVGPGQGNYGYTF; CDR3nt: TGCAGCGTTGGCCCCGGACAGGGGAACTATGGCTACACCTTC
d_gene: TRBD1; v_gene: TRBV7-2; j_gene: TRBJ1-5; abundance: NA; CDR3aa: CASSPSGTGGEGTQPQHF; CDR3nt: TGTGCCAGCAGCCCAAGTGGGACAGGGGGCGAAGGCACTCAGCCCCAGCATTTT
d_gene: TRBD1; v_gene: TRBV5-5; j_gene: TRBJ1-1; abundance: NA; CDR3aa: CASSLSPGTGGTEAFF; CDR3nt: TGTGCCAGCAGCTTGTCCCCCGGGACAGGAGGGACTGAAGCTTTCTTT
d_gene: NA; v_gene: TRBV2; j_gene: TRBJ1-6; abundance: NA; CDR3aa: CATLRAPLNSPLHF; CDR3nt: TGTGCCACCCTCAGGGCTCCACTTAATTCACCCCTCCACTTT
d_gene: NA; v_gene: TRBV5-1; j_gene: TRBJ1-4; abundance: NA; CDR3aa: CASRAGHNEKLFF; CDR3nt: TGCGCCAGCAGGGCGGGACATAATGAAAAACTGTTTTTT
d_gene: TRBD2; v_gene: TRBV10-2; j_gene: TRBJ2-1; abundance: NA; CDR3aa: CASSSGRGFRNEQFF; CDR3nt: TGCGCCAGCAGCAGCGGGAGAGGTTTTCGGAATGAGCAGTTCTTC
d_gene: NA; v_gene: TRBV19; j_gene: TRBJ1-4; abundance: NA; CDR3aa: CASSADPRRTNEKLFF; CDR3nt: TGTGCCAGTAGTGCCGACCCCCGGAGAACTAATGAAAAACTGTTTTTT
d_gene: TRBD2; v_gene: TRBV5-1; j_gene: TRBJ2-1; abundance: NA; CDR3aa: CASSLGLAGNYNEQFF; CDR3nt: TGCGCCAGCAGCTTGGGCCTAGCGGGCAATTACAATGAGCAGTTCTTC
d_gene: TRBD2; v_gene: TRBV4-1; j_gene: TRBJ2-1; abundance: NA; CDR3aa: CASSQESGRASEQFF; CDR3nt: TGCGCCAGCAGCCAAGAAAGCGGGAGGGCCAGTGAGCAGTTCTTC
d_gene: NA; v_gene: TRBV5-6; j_gene: TRBJ1-2; abundance: NA; CDR3aa: CASSRTGQGDYGYTF; CDR3nt: TGTGCCAGCAGCCGGACGGGACAAGGCGATTATGGCTACACCTTC
d_gene: NA; v_gene: TRBV29-1; j_gene: TRBJ1-1; abundance: NA; CDR3aa: CSVDRGVDTEAFF; CDR3nt: TGCAGCGTTGATCGGGGGGTAGACACTGAAGCTTTCTTT
d_gene: NA; v_gene: TRBV13; j_gene: TRBJ1-1; abundance: NA; CDR3aa: CASSGGRAEAFF; CDR3nt: TGTGCCAGCAGCGGGGGCCGGGCCGAAGCTTTCTTT
d_gene: NA; v_gene: TRBV2; j_gene: TRBJ1-5; abundance: NA; CDR3aa: CASSKRENSNQPQHF; CDR3nt: TGTGCCAGCAGTAAACGAGAGAATAGCAATCAGCCCCAGCATTTT
d_gene: NA; v_gene: TRBV6-5; j_gene: TRBJ1-2; abundance: NA; CDR3aa: CASSSQGSGYTF; CDR3nt: TGTGCCAGCAGTTCACAGGGATCTGGCTACACCTTC
d_gene: TRBD2; v_gene: TRBV10-2; j_gene: TRBJ2-1; abundance: NA; CDR3aa: CASRNSGSRTYNEQFF; CDR3nt: TGCGCCAGCAGGAATAGCGGGAGCCGTACCTACAATGAGCAGTTCTTC
d_gene: NA; v_gene: TRBV9; j_gene: TRBJ1-2; abundance: NA; CDR3aa: CASGDGHYGYTF; CDR3nt: TGTGCCAGCGGGGACGGGCACTATGGCTACACCTTC
d_gene: NA; v_gene: TRBV7-3; j_gene: TRBJ2-1; abundance: NA; CDR3aa: CASSPFKQGQQFF; CDR3nt: TGTGCCAGCAGCCCCTTTAAGCAGGGTCAGCAGTTCTTC